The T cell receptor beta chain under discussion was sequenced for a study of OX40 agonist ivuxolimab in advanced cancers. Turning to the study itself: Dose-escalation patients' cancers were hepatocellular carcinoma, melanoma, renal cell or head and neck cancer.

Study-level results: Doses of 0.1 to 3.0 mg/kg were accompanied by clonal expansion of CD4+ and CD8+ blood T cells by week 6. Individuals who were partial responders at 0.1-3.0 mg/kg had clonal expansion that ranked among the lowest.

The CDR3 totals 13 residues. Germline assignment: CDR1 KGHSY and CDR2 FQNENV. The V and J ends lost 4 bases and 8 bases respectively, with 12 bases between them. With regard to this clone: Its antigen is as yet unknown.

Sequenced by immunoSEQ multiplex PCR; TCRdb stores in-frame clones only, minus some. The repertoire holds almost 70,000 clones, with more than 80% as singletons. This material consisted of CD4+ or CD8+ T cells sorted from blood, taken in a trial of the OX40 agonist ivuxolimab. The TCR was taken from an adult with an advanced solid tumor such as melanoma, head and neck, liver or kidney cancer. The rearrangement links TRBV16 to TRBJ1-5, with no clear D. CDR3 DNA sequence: TGTGCCAGCAGCCTCCTCCCGGTGGAGCCCCAGCATTTT. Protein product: CASSLLPVEPQHF.